The present T cell receptor (beta chain) was sequenced within a study of T cell clones after liver transplantation. Overall study context: Liver transplant recipients had immunosuppression withdrawal attempted within 2 years. Without induction therapy, subjects received standard immunosuppression until 12-24 months post-transplant. Draws occurred before transplant, before withdrawal, and after complete or failed withdrawal. Study conclusions and caveats: Post-transplant time points were not standardized, so conclusions are preliminary.

With regard to this clone: No antigen is known for it.

The ends were cut back, 6 bases at V and 1 base at J, with 12 bases in the middle. CDR3 size: 14 residues. Germline values: CDR1 ENHRY, CDR2 SYGVKD. The repertoire was sequenced with immunoSEQ multiplex PCR; TCRdb's copy has only in-frame clones and lacks some. Among more than 100,000 clones listed, about 88% were seen once. Sequencing used CD4+ T cells from blood, obtained 47 months after liver transplant. This TCR derives from a human patient who received a liver transplant. Some of these T cells may belong to the graft donor. This sequence joins TRBV10-3 and TRBJ2-5; D tentatively fits TRBD1 or TRBD2 (7 bases each). CDR3 protein: CAIRGGGFQETQYF. DNA of the CDR3: TGTGCCATCAGGGGAGGGGGCTTCCAAGAGACCCAGTACTTC.